Presented here are 16 T cell receptor beta chains from one specimen sequenced in a study of blood T cell repertoires in COVID-19. Sequencing was performed with immunoSEQ multiplex PCR; in TCRdb, only in-frame clones are kept and a portion is missing. The sample lists roughly 200,000 clones; around 95% were seen once. Sequencing was performed on peripheral blood. Receptors were obtained from a man younger than 45 with COVID-19, enrolled during active disease.

The chain carries TRBV2 and TRBJ2-1, with 9 bases that match TRBD1. Germline V gives CDR1 SNHLY, CDR2 FYNNEI. J gave up 7 bases and V 4 bases, and 5 bases lay outside the gene matches. This CDR3 spans 14 amino acids. CDR3 sequence: CASSGQGVTNEQFF. In DNA form, the CDR3 reads TGTGCCAGCAGTGGACAGGGGGTTACGAATGAGCAGTTCTTC.

The V and J genes are TRBV2 and TRBJ1-1; D might be TRBD1 (5 bases). Trimming took off 7 bases at V and 0 bases at J, with 12 bases between the two ends. Per germline, CDR1 SNHLY and CDR2 FYNNEI. The CDR3 is 14 amino acids. In DNA, the CDR3 is TGTGCCAGCACGATCAGGGTGGTGAACACTGAAGCTTTCTTT. Translated, it gives CASTIRVVNTEAFF.

The chain joins TRBV13 to TRBJ2-1; 11 bases are a match to TRBD2. Germline CDR1 and CDR2: PRHDT and FYEKMQ (reference sequence). The CDR3 runs 15 residues. With V trimmed by 0 bases and J by 8 bases, 3 bases remained unmatched. The CDR3 DNA sequence: TGTGCCAGCAGCTTAGGTAGCGGGGGGGGCGATGAGCAGTTCTTC. It is translated as CASSLGSGGGDEQFF.

The chain carries TRBV24-1 and TRBJ2-5; D is perhaps TRBD2 (6 bases). V was pared by 0 bases and J by 9 bases, with 16 bases between. Germline CDR1 and CDR2: KGHDR and SFDVKD. The CDR3 covers 15 residues. In DNA, the CDR3 is TGTGCCACCAGTGATTTGGCGGCGGGGACTCAGGCCCAGTACTTC. It specifies CATSDLAAGTQAQYF.

The chain is built from TRBV5-1 and TRBJ2-3; 7 bases align to TRBD1. Per germline, CDR1 SGHRS and CDR2 YFSETQ. Germline trimming cut 0 bases from V and 6 bases from J; bases unmatched to any gene: 4. The CDR3 totals 14 residues. The CDR3 protein is CASSLEGAGDTQYF. The CDR3 coding sequence is TGCGCCAGCAGCTTGGAGGGGGCAGGGGATACGCAGTATTTT.

The chain joins TRBV12-5 to TRBJ1-3; TRBD1 matches 8 bases. The CDR3 has 15 amino acids. V trimming: 4 bases; J trimming: 4 bases; junction bases outside the gene matches: 6. CDR1 is LGHNT and CDR2 is FRNRAP in the germline V gene. In DNA, the CDR3 is TGTGCTAGTGGTTATCAGGGGGCGCGGGGAAACACCATATATTTT. Protein product: CASGYQGARGNTIYF.

This CDR3 reads CASSPLENTGELFF. As DNA, the CDR3 is TGTGCCAGCAGTCCACTAGAGAACACCGGGGAGCTGTTTTTT. The chain uses TRBV7-9 and TRBJ2-2; D perhaps matches TRBD2 (5 bases). This CDR3 spans 14 amino acids. Germline CDR1 and CDR2: SEHNR and FQNEAQ (reference sequence). The germline V and J ends were trimmed by 6 bases and 1 base, with 9 bases remaining between them.

The gene calls are TRBV9 and TRBJ2-3; TRBD2 matches 9 bases. The CDR3 is 16 amino acids. J lost 6 bases, V lost 0 bases, and 8 bases had no gene match. In germline, CDR1 is SGDLS, CDR2 YYNGEE. Here the CDR3 reads CASSVEGGGVYDTQYF. In DNA form, the CDR3 reads TGTGCCAGCAGCGTAGAGGGCGGGGGGGTTTACGATACGCAGTATTTT.

The chain uses TRBV11-2 and TRBJ2-3; D unresolved. Trimming removed 0 bases from V and 2 bases from J, with 9 bases in between. The length of the CDR3 is 15 residues. Germline V gives CDR1 SGHAT, CDR2 FQNNGV. CDR3 nucleotide sequence: TGTGCCAGCAGCTTAGATCCAGACAACACAGATACGCAGTATTTT. This codes for CASSLDPDNTDTQYF.

The chain joins TRBV5-6 to TRBJ1-5; 9 bases agree with TRBD1. The CDR3 is 13 amino acids. Per germline, CDR1 SGHDT and CDR2 YYEEEE. Trimming removed 4 bases from V and 7 bases from J; junction bases left unmatched: 3. CDR3 sequence reads: CASSPDRGQPQHF. The DNA for the CDR3 is TGTGCCAGCAGCCCGGACAGGGGACAGCCCCAGCATTTT.

This clone has only one observation. V gene TRBV19 combines with J gene TRBJ1-5; possibly TRBD1 for D (6 bases). This CDR3 has 17 amino acids. Trimming took off 5 bases at V and 0 bases at J, with 17 bases between the two ends. CDR1 is LNHDA, CDR2 SQIVND, per germline (reference sequence). As DNA, the CDR3 is TGTGCCAGTAGTGTTCCGGGACACAAAGATAGCAATCAGCCCCAGCATTTT. Translated, it gives CASSVPGHKDSNQPQHF.

This rearrangement joins TRBV5-4 to TRBJ2-3, with 7 nucleotides matching TRBD2. In germline, CDR1 is SGHNT, CDR2 YYREEE (reference sequence). The CDR3 sequence is 18 residues long. V lost 4 bases and J lost 0; bases outside the gene matches: 14. CDR3 amino acids: CASSPLDWRGSSTDTQYF. The CDR3 DNA follows: TGTGCCAGCAGCCCCCTGGATTGGCGGGGGAGTAGCACAGATACGCAGTATTTT.

V and J are TRBV29-1 and TRBJ1-1, with D tentatively TRBD1 (5 bases). Trimming shortened V by 1 base and J by 4 bases, and 10 bases separated the two germline ends. From germline, CDR1 is SQVTM and CDR2 ANQGSEA. This CDR3 has 13 residues. The CDR3 spells CSVEGGRATEAFF. The CDR3, as DNA: TGCAGCGTTGAAGGGGGCAGGGCCACTGAAGCTTTCTTT.

The chain uses TRBV27 and TRBJ2-7; D is perhaps TRBD1 (6 bases). Between the trimmed V and J ends, which lost 3 bases and 11 bases, there was a span of 17 bases. The CDR3 spans 13 residues. Germline V gives CDR1 MNHEY, CDR2 SMNVEV (reference sequence). The CDR3: CASSLSDRTREYF. CDR3 bases: TGTGCCAGCAGTTTGTCTGACAGGACCCGCGAGTACTTC.

The J gene is TRBJ1-2, the V gene TRBV12-3 or TRBV12-4; possible D gene TRBD1, 6 bases. V shed 5 bases and J shed 8 bases, with 15 bases lying between them. The CDR3 totals 13 residues. The CDR3 DNA reads as TGTGCCAGCAGTCCGAACGCAGGGGTGGGCTACACCTTC. Translation: CASSPNAGVGYTF.

V is TRBV30 and J is TRBJ2-7; TRBD1 is a possible D gene (6 bases). The germline CDR1 and CDR2 sequences are GTSNPN and SVGIG (reference sequence). There are 11 residues in the CDR3. Trimming cost V 0 bases and J 7 bases, with 7 bases left between them. CDR3 bases: TGTGCCTGGAGTGTTAGGGGGGAGCAGTACTTC. Translating gives CAWSVRGEQYF.